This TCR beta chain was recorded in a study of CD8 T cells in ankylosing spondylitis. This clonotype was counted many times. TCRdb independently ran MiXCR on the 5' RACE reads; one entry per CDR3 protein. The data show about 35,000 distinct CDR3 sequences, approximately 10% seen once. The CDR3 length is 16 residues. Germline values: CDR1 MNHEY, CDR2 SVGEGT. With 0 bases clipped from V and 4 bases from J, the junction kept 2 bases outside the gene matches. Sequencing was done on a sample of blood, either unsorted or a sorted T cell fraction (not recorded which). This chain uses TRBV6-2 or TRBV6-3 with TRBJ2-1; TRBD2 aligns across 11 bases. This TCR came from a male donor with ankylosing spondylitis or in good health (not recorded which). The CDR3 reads CASSYSGLAGYNEQFF. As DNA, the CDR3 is TGTGCCAGCAGTTACTCTGGACTAGCGGGTTACAATGAGCAGTTCTTC.